This T cell receptor (beta chain) was identified during a study of blood T cell repertoires in COVID-19. Study summary: Samples came from the United States, Italy and Spain, spanning acute and convalescent COVID-19. The cDNA or gDNA used as material had been derived from T cells, B-cell-depleted T cells, or PBMCs.

Germline V gives CDR1 SGHKS, CDR2 YYEKEE (reference sequence). V lost 0 bases to trimming and J lost 2 bases; unmatched junction nucleotides: 8. The CDR3 runs to 16 residues. Measured with immunoSEQ multiplex PCR; TCRdb has only the in-frame clones, and not every one. The data hold about 250,000 clones, with around nine tenths observed a single time. The clonotype was recovered from a woman aged 40 to 50 who had recovered from COVID-19. Sequenced: peripheral blood. This chain connects TRBV5-5 to TRBJ2-7; 7 nucleotides agree with TRBD1. For the CDR3, the DNA is TGTGCCAGCAGCTTGGGGCCCCGGACAGGAACCTACGAGCAGTACTTC. Amino acids: CASSLGPRTGTYEQYF.